This T cell receptor (beta chain) was retrieved from a study of blood T cells in healthy people across ages. Study-wide background: Template switching captured about one barcoded beta molecule per two T cells. Regarding the study as a whole: Expanded clonotype changes were possibly confounded by unknown donor CMV status. Conclusively comparing naive with antigen-experienced cells was impossible with unsorted PBMCs.

This clonotype was counted between two and nine times. The antigen remains undetermined. Germline loops: CDR1 SGHTA, CDR2 FQGTGA. The length of the CDR3 is 13 residues. The authors ran a second PCR of roughly 6 to 11 cycles using a sample-barcoded 5' primer and a J-beta primer mix. TCRdb used MiXCR to reprocess the 5' RACE reads, holding one entry per CDR3 protein. The repertoire holds over a million distinct CDR3 sequences, with almost 25% as singletons. The same specimen was also included in a second study, on T cells of mothers and their children.

The sequenced material came from blood. This chain connects TRBV7-3 to TRBJ2-5, with D unresolved. The J call may be in error: the DNA end matches TRBJ2-7 better. This receptor was obtained from a girl aged 2-10 years in good health. This CDR3 is CASSPEYSYEQYF. CDR3 sequence (DNA): TGTGCCAGCAGCCCTGAGTATTCCTACGAGCAGTACTTC.